This paragraph reports one TCR beta chain. Antigen specificity is unknown. Profiled with immunoSEQ multiplex PCR; TCRdb holds only in-frame clones, not every one. Of more than 90,000 clones in the sample, approximately 90% were seen once. V was clipped by 0 bases and J by 4 bases; unmatched bases: 6. The CDR3 is made up of 16 amino acids. The germline gives CDR1 SGDLS, CDR2 YYNGEE. The data belong to a study of graft-versus-host responses after intestinal transplantation. Study at large: All recipients were transplanted with multivisceral, liver-intestinal, or isolated intestinal grafts. Study-wide points: Recipient bone marrow held GvH clones, some seen earlier in ileum or blood. Early post-transplant HvG declines were associated with peak circulating GvH clone levels. Where graft-donor T cell macrochimerism was present, patients had high graft-versus-host to host-versus-graft clonal ratios in allografts.

The specimen comprised unstimulated CD4+ T cells sorted from spleen or lymph node cells, sampled before transplant. This receptor was obtained from a human donor who was the organ donor for an intestinal transplant. The V gene is TRBV9, the J gene TRBJ2-2, with TRBD2 matching 7 bases. Here the CDR3 reads CASSVDAGDGTGELFF. CDR3 nucleotides: TGTGCCAGCAGCGTAGATGCGGGAGATGGCACCGGGGAGCTGTTTTTT.